This TCR beta chain is from a study of tumor-infiltrating lymphocytes in primary liver carcinoma. Regarding the study as a whole: Tumor specimens were characterized by a significantly higher top-250-clone fraction than blood (p = 0.039). Without sorting, CD4+ versus CD8+ T cell repertoires were not compared. In tumor-adjacent and tumor-blood pairs, overlap was lower than in tumor region pairs.

Trimming removed 7 bases at V and 12 bases at J, with 22 bases between. This CDR3 region has 13 residues. Germline loops: CDR1 SGHAT, CDR2 FQNNGV. For blood RNA, unsorted whole blood served as the source, and germline DNA was extracted too. Presurgery, approximately 4 milliliters of peripheral blood were collected. From 450 to 600 ng total RNA, TCR beta cDNA was generated with a primer in the constant region. Three nested multiplex PCR rounds of slightly modified ARM-PCR generated TCR beta libraries. Two initial PCR rounds of approximately 10 cycles each paired TRBV1-TRBV30 forward primers with a C-beta reverse primer. TCRdb reprocessed the multiplex PCR reads via MiXCR and lists one record per CDR3 protein. The table lists 310,000 or so distinct CDR3 sequences, about 65% of them singletons, with roughly 6.5% in the top ten. Comment on this clonotype: Its antigen is not identified.

The material sequenced was peripheral blood. The clonotype comes from a man in his forties or fifties with primary liver carcinoma and hepatitis B virus infection. The rearrangement links TRBV11-2 to TRBJ2-7; D might be TRBD2 (7 bases). The chain's CDR3 is CASNAPGGGEWYF. DNA for the CDR3: TGTGCCAGCAACGCTCCGGGGGGCGGCGAGTGGTACTTC.